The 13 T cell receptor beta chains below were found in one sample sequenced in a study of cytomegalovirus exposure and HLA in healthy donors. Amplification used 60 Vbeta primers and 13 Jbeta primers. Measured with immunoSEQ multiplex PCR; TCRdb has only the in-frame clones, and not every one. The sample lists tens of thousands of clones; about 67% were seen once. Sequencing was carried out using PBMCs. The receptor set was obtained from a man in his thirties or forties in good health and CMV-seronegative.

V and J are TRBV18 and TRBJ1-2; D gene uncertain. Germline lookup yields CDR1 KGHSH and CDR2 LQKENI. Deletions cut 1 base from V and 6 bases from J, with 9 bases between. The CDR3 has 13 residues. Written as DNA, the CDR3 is TGTGCCAGCTCACCACAGCGGGCGGATGGCTACACCTTC. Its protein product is CASSPQRADGYTF.

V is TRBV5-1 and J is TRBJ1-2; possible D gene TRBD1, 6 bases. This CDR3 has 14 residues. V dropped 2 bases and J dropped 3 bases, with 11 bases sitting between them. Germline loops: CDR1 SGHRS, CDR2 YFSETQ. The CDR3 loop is CASSFDRNDYGYTF. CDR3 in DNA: TGCGCCAGCAGCTTCGACAGGAACGACTATGGCTACACCTTC.

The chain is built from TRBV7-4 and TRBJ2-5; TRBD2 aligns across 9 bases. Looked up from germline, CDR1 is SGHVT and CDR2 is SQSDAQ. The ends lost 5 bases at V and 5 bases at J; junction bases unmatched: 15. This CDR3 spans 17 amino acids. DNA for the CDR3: TGTGCCAGCAGCATAGAGGAGACGCGGGGGGGCTTTGAGACCCAGTACTTC. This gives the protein CASSIEETRGGFETQYF. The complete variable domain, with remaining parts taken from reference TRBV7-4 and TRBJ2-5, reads GAGVSQSPRYKVAKRGRDVALRCDSISGHVTLYWYRQTLGQGSEVLTYSQSDAQRDKSGRPSGRFSAERPERSVSTLKIQRTEQGDSAVYLCASSIEETRGGFETQYFGPGTRLLVL.

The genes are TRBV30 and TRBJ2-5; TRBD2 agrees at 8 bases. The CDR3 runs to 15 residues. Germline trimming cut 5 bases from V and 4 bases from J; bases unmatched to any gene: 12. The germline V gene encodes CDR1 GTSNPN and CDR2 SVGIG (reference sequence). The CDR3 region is CAWAGGALWGETQYF. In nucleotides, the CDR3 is TGTGCCTGGGCCGGGGGGGCGCTATGGGGAGAGACCCAGTACTTC. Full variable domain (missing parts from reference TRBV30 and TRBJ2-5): SQTIHQWPATLVQPVGSPLSLECTVEGTSNPNLYWYRQAAGRGLQLLFYSVGIGQISSEVPQNLSASRPQDRQFILSSKKLLLSDSGFYLCAWAGGALWGETQYFGPGTRLLVL.

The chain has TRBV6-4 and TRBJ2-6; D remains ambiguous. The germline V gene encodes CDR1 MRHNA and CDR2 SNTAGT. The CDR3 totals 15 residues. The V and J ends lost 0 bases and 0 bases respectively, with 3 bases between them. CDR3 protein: CASSDSSSGANVLTF. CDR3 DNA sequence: TGTGCCAGCAGTGACTCTAGCTCTGGGGCCAACGTCCTGACTTTC.

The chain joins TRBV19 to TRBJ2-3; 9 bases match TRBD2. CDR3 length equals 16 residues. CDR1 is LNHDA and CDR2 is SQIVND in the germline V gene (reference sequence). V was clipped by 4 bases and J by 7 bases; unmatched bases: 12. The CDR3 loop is CASSTGTSGLYNTQYF. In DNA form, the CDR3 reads TGTGCCAGTAGTACGGGAACTAGCGGGCTATACAATACGCAGTATTTT.

The CDR3 is CSVEVRGGETNTGELFF. In nucleotides, the CDR3 is TGCAGCGTTGAAGTTAGGGGCGGCGAGACGAACACCGGGGAGCTGTTTTTT. V and J are TRBV29-1 and TRBJ2-2; weak D call: TRBD1 (5 bases). Trimming pared 1 base from V and 0 bases from J, leaving 15 bases between. The CDR3 sequence is 17 residues long. From germline, CDR1 is SQVTM and CDR2 ANQGSEA.

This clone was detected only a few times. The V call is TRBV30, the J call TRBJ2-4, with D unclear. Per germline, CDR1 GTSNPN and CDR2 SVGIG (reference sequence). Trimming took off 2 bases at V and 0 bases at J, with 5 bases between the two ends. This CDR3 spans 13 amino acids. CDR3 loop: CAWSYLAKNIQYF. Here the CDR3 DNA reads TGTGCCTGGAGTTACTTAGCCAAAAACATTCAGTACTTC.

The CDR3 DNA sequence: TGTGCCAGCTCACCCCACAGGGGCGTGCTGTTTTTT. Encoded protein: CASSPHRGVLFF. This sequence joins TRBV18 and TRBJ1-4; TRBD1 matches at 7 bases. Germline CDR1 reads KGHSH; CDR2 reads LQKENI. The V gene end was trimmed by 3 bases and the J gene end by 14 bases; junction bases not matched to a gene: 6. The CDR3 has 12 residues.

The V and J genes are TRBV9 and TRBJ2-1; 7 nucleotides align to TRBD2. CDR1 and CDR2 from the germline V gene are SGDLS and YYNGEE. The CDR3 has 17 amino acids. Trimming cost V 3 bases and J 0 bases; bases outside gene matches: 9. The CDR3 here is CASSDPSGGGSYNEQFF. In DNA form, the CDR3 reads TGTGCCAGCAGCGACCCCTCCGGCGGGGGCTCCTACAATGAGCAGTTCTTC. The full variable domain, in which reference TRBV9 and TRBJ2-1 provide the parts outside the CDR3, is DSGVTQTPKHLITATGQRVTLRCSPRSGDLSVYWYQQSLDQGLQFLIQYYNGEERAKGNILERFSAQQFPDLHSELNLSSLELGDSALYFCASSDPSGGGSYNEQFFGPGTRLTVL.

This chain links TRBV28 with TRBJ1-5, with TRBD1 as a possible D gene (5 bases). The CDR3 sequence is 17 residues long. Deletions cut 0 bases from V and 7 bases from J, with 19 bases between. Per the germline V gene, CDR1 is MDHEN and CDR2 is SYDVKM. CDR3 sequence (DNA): TGTGCCAGCAGTTTATGGTCTACGAGGCAGGGTAACCAGCCCCAGCATTTT. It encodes CASSLWSTRQGNQPQHF. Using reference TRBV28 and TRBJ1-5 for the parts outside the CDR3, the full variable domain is DVKVTQSSRYLVKRTGEKVFLECVQDMDHENMFWYRQDPGLGLRLIYFSYDVKMKEKGDIPEGYSVSREKKERFSLILESASTNQTSMYLCASSLWSTRQGNQPQHFGDGTRLSIL.

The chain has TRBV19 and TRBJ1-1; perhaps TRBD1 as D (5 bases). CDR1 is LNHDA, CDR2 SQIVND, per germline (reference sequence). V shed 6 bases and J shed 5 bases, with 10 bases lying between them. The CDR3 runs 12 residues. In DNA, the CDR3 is TGTGCCAGTAGGCCGGGGGAGACTGAAGCTTTCTTT. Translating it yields CASRPGETEAFF.

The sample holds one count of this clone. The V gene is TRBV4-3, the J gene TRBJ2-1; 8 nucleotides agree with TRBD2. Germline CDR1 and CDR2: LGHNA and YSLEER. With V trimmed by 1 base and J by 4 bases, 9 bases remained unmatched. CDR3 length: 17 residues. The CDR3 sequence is CASSQGNSAGGYNEQFF. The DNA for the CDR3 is TGCGCCAGCAGCCAAGGAAATTCCGCGGGGGGATACAATGAGCAGTTCTTC.